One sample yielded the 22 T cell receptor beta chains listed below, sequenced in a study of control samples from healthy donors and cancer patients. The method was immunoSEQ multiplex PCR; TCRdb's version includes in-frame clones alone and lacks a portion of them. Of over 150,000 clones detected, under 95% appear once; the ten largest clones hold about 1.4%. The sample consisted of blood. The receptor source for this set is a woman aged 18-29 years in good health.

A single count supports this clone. Here the CDR3 DNA reads TGTGCCAGCTCACCCGGCGTGGGACTAGCGGGGAGCAATGAGCAGTTCTTC. This sequence encodes CASSPGVGLAGSNEQFF. V and J are TRBV18 and TRBJ2-1; 13 bases are a match to TRBD2. CDR1 and CDR2 (germline): KGHSH, LQKENI. V was clipped by 3 bases and J by 6 bases; unmatched bases: 8. The length of the CDR3 is 17 residues.

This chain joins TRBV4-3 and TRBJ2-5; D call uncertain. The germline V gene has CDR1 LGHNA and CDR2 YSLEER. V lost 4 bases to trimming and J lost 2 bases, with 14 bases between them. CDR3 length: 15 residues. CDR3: CASSPNPTTQETQYF. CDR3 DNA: TGCGCCAGCAGCCCTAACCCTACAACTCAAGAGACCCAGTACTTC.

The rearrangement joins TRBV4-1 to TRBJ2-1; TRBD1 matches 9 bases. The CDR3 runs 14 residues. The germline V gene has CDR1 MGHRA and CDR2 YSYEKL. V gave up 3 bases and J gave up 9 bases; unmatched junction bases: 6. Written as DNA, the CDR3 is TGCGCCAGCAGCCATGGGACAGGGCGCACTGAGCAGTTCTTC. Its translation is CASSHGTGRTEQFF.

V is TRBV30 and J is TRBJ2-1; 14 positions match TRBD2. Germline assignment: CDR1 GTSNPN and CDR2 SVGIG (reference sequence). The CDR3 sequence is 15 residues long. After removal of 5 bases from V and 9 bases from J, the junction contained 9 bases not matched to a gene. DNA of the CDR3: TGTGCCTGGCGGACTAGCGGGAGGAGTAACGGTGAGCAGTTCTTC. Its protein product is CAWRTSGRSNGEQFF. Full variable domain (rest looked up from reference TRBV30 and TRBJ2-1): SQTIHQWPATLVQPVGSPLSLECTVEGTSNPNLYWYRQAAGRGLQLLFYSVGIGQISSEVPQNLSASRPQDRQFILSSKKLLLSDSGFYLCAWRTSGRSNGEQFFGPGTRLTVL.

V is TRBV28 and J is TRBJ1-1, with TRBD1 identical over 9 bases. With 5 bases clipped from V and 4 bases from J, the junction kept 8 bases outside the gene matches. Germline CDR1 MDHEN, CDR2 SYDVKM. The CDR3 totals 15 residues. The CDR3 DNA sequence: TGTGCCAGCAGTCTAGGACAGGGGTGGGCCACTGAAGCTTTCTTT. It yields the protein CASSLGQGWATEAFF.

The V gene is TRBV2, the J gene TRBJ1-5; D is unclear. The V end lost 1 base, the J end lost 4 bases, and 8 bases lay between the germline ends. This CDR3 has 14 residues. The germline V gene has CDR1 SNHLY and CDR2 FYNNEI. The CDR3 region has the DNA TGTGCCAGCAGTGAAGGTGGGGTGAATCAGCCCCAGCATTTT. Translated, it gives CASSEGGVNQPQHF.

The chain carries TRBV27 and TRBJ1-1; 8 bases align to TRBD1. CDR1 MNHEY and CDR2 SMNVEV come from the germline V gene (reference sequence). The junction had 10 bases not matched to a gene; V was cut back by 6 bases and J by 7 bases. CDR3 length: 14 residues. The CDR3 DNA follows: TGTGCCAGCAGCCATTGGGACAGGATAAATGAAGCTTTCTTT. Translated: CASSHWDRINEAFF.

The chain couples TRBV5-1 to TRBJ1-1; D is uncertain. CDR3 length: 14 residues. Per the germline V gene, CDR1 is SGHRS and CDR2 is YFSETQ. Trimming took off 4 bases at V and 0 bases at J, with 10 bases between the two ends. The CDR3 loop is CASSVDGLNTEAFF. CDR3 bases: TGCGCCAGCAGCGTGGACGGATTGAACACTGAAGCTTTCTTT.

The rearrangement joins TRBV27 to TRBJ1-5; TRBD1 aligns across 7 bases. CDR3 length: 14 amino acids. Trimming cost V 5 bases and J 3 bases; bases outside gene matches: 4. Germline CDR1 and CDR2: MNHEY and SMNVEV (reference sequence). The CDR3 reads CASSPDRDNQPQHF. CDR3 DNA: TGTGCCAGCAGTCCTGACAGGGACAATCAGCCCCAGCATTTT.

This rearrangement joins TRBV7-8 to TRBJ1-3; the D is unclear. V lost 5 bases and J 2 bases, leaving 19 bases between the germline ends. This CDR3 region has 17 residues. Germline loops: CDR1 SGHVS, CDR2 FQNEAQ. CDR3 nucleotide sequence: TGTGCCAGCAGCCTCCCGAGGTGGAATTCGCCTGGAAACACCATATATTTT. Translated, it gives CASSLPRWNSPGNTIYF.

The CDR3 DNA sequence: TGTGCCAGCAGCTTAGAGGGAATGGGCCAGGGGAACACCGGGGAGCTGTTTTTT. Translation: CASSLEGMGQGNTGELFF. The J gene is TRBJ2-2, the V gene TRBV11-3, with D possibly matching TRBD1 (5 bases). The CDR3 sequence is 18 residues long. Germline CDR1 is SGHNT and CDR2 is YENEEA. V was shortened by 0 bases and J by 1 base, with 15 bases between the two germline ends.

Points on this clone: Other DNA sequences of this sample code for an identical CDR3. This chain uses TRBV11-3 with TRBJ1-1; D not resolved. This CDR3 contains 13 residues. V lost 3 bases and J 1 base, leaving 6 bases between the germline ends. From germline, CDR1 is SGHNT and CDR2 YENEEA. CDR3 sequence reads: CASSLNGNTEAFF. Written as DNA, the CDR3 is TGTGCCAGCAGCTTGAACGGGAACACTGAAGCTTTCTTT.

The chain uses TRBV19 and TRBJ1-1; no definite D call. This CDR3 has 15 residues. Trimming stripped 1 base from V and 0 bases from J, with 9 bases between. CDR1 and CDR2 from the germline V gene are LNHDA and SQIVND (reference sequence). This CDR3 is CASSIVYAMNTEAFF. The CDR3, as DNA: TGTGCCAGTAGTATAGTGTACGCTATGAACACTGAAGCTTTCTTT.

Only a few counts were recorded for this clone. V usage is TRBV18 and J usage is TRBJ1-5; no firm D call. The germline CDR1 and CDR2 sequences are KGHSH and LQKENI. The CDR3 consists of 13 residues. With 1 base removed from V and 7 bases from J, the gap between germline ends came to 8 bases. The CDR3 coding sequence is TGTGCCAGCTCACCACTTCGTGGACAGCCCCAGCATTTT. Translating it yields CASSPLRGQPQHF. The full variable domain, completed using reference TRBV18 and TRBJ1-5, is NAGVMQNPRHLVRRRGQEARLRCSPMKGHSHVYWYRQLPEEGLKFMVYLQKENIIDESGMPKERFSAEFPKEGPSILRIQQVVRGDSAAYFCASSPLRGQPQHFGDGTRLSIL.

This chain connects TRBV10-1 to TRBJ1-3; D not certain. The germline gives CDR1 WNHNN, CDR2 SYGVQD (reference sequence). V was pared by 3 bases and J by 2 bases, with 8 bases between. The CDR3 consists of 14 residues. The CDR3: CASSETGTGNTIYF. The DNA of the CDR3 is TGCGCCAGCAGTGAAACGGGAACTGGAAACACCATATATTTT.

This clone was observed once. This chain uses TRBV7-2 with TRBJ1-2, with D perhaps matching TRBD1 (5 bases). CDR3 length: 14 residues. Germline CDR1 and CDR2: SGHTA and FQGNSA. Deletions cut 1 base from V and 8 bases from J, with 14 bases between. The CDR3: CASSLDQDSDGYTF. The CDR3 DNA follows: TGTGCCAGCAGCTTAGACCAAGACAGCGACGGCTACACCTTC.

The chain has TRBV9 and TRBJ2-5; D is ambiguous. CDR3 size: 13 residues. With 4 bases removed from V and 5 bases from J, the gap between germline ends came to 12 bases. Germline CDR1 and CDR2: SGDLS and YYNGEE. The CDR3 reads CASSLGGEETQYF. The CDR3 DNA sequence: TGTGCCAGCAGCCTTGGTGGAGAGGAGACCCAGTACTTC. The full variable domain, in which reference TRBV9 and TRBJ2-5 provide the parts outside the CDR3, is DSGVTQTPKHLITATGQRVTLRCSPRSGDLSVYWYQQSLDQGLQFLIQYYNGEERAKGNILERFSAQQFPDLHSELNLSSLELGDSALYFCASSLGGEETQYFGPGTRLLVL.

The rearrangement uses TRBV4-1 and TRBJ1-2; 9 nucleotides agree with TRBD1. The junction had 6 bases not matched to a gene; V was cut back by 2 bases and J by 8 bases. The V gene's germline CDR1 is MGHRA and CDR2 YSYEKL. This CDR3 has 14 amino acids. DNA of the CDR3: TGCGCCAGCAGCCAACCGAGGACAGGGGAAGGCTACACCTTC. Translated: CASSQPRTGEGYTF.

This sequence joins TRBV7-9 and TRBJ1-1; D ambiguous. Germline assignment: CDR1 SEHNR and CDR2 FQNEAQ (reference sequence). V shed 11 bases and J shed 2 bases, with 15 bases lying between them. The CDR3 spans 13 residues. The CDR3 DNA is TGTGCCGCAGAAACGGACGAAAACACTGAAGCTTTCTTT. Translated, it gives CAAETDENTEAFF.

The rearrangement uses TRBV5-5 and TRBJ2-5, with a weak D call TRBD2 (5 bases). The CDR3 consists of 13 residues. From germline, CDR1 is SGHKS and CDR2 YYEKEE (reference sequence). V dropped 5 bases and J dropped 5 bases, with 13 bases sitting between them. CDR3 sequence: CASSLDGVETQYF. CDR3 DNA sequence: TGTGCCAGCAGTCTTGACGGGGTGGAGACCCAGTACTTC.

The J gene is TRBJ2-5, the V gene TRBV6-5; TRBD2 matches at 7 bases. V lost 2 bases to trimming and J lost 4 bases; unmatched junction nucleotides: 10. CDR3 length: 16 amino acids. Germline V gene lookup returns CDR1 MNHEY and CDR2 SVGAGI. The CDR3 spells CASSYQSGGGRETQYF. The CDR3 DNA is TGTGCCAGCAGTTACCAAAGCGGCGGGGGAAGAGAGACCCAGTACTTC.

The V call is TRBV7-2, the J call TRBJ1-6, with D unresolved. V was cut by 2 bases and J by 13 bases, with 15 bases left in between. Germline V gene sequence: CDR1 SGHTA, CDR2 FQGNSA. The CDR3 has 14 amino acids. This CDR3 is CASSLTVGIQPLHF. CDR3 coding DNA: TGTGCCAGCAGCTTAACGGTGGGCATTCAGCCCCTCCACTTT. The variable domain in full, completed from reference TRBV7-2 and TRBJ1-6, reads GAGVSQSPSNKVTEKGKDVELRCDPISGHTALYWYRQSLGQGLEFLIYFQGNSAPDKSGLPSDRFSAERTGGSVSTLTIQRTQQEDSAVYLCASSLTVGIQPLHFGNGTRLTVT.